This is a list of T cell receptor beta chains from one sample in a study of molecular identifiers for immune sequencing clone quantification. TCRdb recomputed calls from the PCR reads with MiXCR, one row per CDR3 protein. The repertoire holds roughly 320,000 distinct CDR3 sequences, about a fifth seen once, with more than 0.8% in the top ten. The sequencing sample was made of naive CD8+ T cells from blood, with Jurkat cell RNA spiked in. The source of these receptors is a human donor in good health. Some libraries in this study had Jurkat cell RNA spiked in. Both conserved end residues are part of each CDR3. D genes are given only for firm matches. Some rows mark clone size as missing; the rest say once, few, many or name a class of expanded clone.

CASSFDRMDTQYF | TGCGCCAGCAGCTTTGACCGTATGGATACGCAGTATTTT | NA | NA | TRBJ2-3 | TRBV5-1 | 13
CASSIGTSGGADEQFF | TGTGCCAGTAGTATAGGAACTAGCGGGGGGGCTGATGAGCAGTTCTTC | NA | TRBD2 | TRBJ2-1 | TRBV19 | 16
CASSLEASGMEGTQYF | TGTGCCAGCAGCTTGGAAGCTAGCGGGATGGAGGGTACGCAGTATTTT | many | TRBD2 | TRBJ2-3 | TRBV5-6 | 16
CASTHTTGYNEQFF | TGTGCCAGCACACATACTACAGGGTACAATGAGCAGTTCTTC | NA | NA | TRBJ2-1 | TRBV6-2/TRBV6-3 | 14
CASSSLYPGTEETQYF | TGTGCCAGCAGCTCACTTTACCCCGGGACGGAAGAGACCCAGTACTTC | many | NA | TRBJ2-5 | TRBV5-6 | 16
CAGSWVRPAPVDTQYF | TGTGCCGGCAGTTGGGTGAGGCCCGCGCCGGTGGATACGCAGTATTTT | few | NA | TRBJ2-3 | TRBV6-2/TRBV6-3 | 16
CASSIDLRTSGDQETQYF | TGTGCCAGTAGTATAGATCTTCGAACTAGCGGGGACCAAGAGACCCAGTACTTC | few | TRBD2 | TRBJ2-5 | TRBV19 | 18
CASSIEGKQPQHF | TGTGCCAGTAGTATAGAAGGCAAGCAGCCCCAGCATTTT | NA | NA | TRBJ1-5 | TRBV19 | 13
CASSDLAPDTEAFF | TGTGCCAGCAGTGATTTGGCGCCGGACACTGAAGCTTTCTTT | many | NA | TRBJ1-1 | TRBV2 | 14
CASSYSPGKNEQFF | TGTGCCAGCAGTTACTCCCCAGGGAAGAATGAGCAGTTCTTC | many | NA | TRBJ2-1 | TRBV6-5 | 14
CASSPRTGPYEQYF | TGTGCCAGCAGTCCACGGACAGGGCCCTACGAGCAGTACTTC | many | TRBD1 | TRBJ2-7 | TRBV28 | 14
CASRSIGGQPQHF | TGTGCCAGCAGGTCGATCGGGGGGCAGCCCCAGCATTTT | few | NA | TRBJ1-5 | TRBV27 | 13
CAWGTSGGDEQFF | TGTGCCTGGGGGACTAGCGGGGGAGATGAGCAGTTCTTC | many | TRBD2 | TRBJ2-1 | TRBV30 | 13
CASSLATEAFF | TGTGCCAGCAGCTTGGCCACTGAAGCTTTCTTT | many | NA | TRBJ1-1 | TRBV5-6 | 11
CASGTSGSLTDTQYF | TGTGCCAGCGGGACTAGCGGGAGTTTGACAGATACGCAGTATTTT | many | TRBD2 | TRBJ2-3 | TRBV7-2 | 15
CASSQPENTEAFF | TGTGCCAGCAGCCAACCAGAGAACACTGAAGCTTTCTTT | many | NA | TRBJ1-1 | TRBV7-9 | 13
CASSQDGIRDRGRDTQYF | TGCGCCAGCAGCCAAGACGGGATCCGGGACAGGGGTAGAGATACGCAGTATTTT | many | TRBD1 | TRBJ2-3 | TRBV4-3 | 18
CASSLTPQQGWADTQYF | TGTGCCAGCAGTTTAACCCCACAACAGGGGTGGGCAGATACGCAGTATTTT | many | TRBD1 | TRBJ2-3 | TRBV28 | 17
CASSVASGFGELFF | TGTGCCAGCAGCGTCGCGAGCGGTTTCGGGGAGCTGTTTTTT | few | NA | TRBJ2-2 | TRBV9 | 14
CASSQGDRPNQPQHF | TGCGCCAGCAGCCAAGGGGACAGGCCCAATCAGCCCCAGCATTTT | many | TRBD1 | TRBJ1-5 | TRBV4-1 | 15
CASSHGTLNTGELFF | TGTGCCAGCAGTCACGGGACCTTAAACACCGGGGAGCTGTTTTTT | many | NA | TRBJ2-2 | TRBV6-5 | 15
CASSFPGETEAFF | TGTGCCAGCAGTTTCCCGGGGGAAACTGAAGCTTTCTTT | many | NA | TRBJ1-1 | TRBV27 | 13
CASSHMSWGYTF | TGTGCCAGCAGCCATATGAGTTGGGGCTACACCTTC | NA | NA | TRBJ1-2 | TRBV3-1 | 12
CASSQDLGYPYEQYF | TGCGCCAGCAGCCAAGATTTAGGGTATCCGTACGAGCAGTACTTC | few | NA | TRBJ2-7 | TRBV4-3 | 15
CASGLVSPLEKLFF | TGTGCTAGTGGTTTGGTATCTCCTTTGGAAAAACTGTTTTTT | many | NA | TRBJ1-4 | TRBV12-5 | 14
CASGLSGGETQYF | TGTGCTAGTGGTTTGTCTGGGGGAGAGACCCAGTACTTC | many | NA | TRBJ2-5 | TRBV12-5 | 13
CASSQDSAGVGADTQYF | TGCGCCAGCAGCCAAGATTCGGCAGGGGTCGGCGCAGATACGCAGTATTTT | few | NA | TRBJ2-3 | TRBV4-3 | 17
CASSQDTMLSSYNEQFF | TGCGCCAGCAGCCAAGATACGATGCTTAGCTCCTACAATGAGCAGTTCTTC | many | NA | TRBJ2-1 | TRBV4-3 | 17
CASSDNQKETQYF | TGCGCCAGCAGTGATAACCAGAAAGAGACCCAGTACTTC | NA | NA | TRBJ2-5 | TRBV10-1 | 13
CASSEAYRTLEAFF | TGTGCCAGCAGTGAAGCGTACCGAACACTCGAAGCTTTCTTT | many | NA | TRBJ1-1 | TRBV6-1 | 14
CASSLTDRGPVEQYF | TGTGCCAGCAGCTTAACCGACAGGGGGCCGGTCGAGCAGTACTTC | many | TRBD1 | TRBJ2-7 | TRBV11-1 | 15
CASSLRQNLILVAGLSYEQYF | TGTGCCAGCAGCTTACGCCAAAACCTTATACTAGTGGCAGGGTTGTCGTACGAGCAGTACTTC | many | NA | TRBJ2-7 | TRBV28 | 21
CASSPGQATQETQYF | TGTGCCAGCAGTCCCGGACAGGCGACCCAAGAGACCCAGTACTTC | many | TRBD1 | TRBJ2-5 | TRBV7-9 | 15
CASSLRSSYEQYF | TGTGCCAGCAGTTTGCGGAGCTCCTACGAGCAGTACTTC | many | NA | TRBJ2-7 | TRBV28 | 13
CASSLSGLQSTEAFF | TGTGCCAGTAGTTTATCGGGACTCCAGAGCACTGAAGCTTTCTTT | NA | NA | TRBJ1-1 | TRBV19 | 15
CASYREWTGELFF | TGTGCCAGCTACAGGGAATGGACCGGGGAGCTGTTTTTT | few | NA | TRBJ2-2 | TRBV6-2/TRBV6-3 | 13
CASSSTGFHEQYF | TGTGCCAGCAGTTCCACAGGGTTCCACGAGCAGTACTTC | many | NA | TRBJ2-7 | TRBV6-5 | 13
CASSRTGGQPQHF | TGTGCCAGCAGCCGTACAGGGGGTCAGCCCCAGCATTTT | many | TRBD1 | TRBJ1-5 | TRBV12-3/TRBV12-4 | 13
CASSLAGGSYNSPLHF | TGTGCCAGCAGCTTAGCAGGGGGCTCCTATAATTCACCCCTCCACTTT | many | NA | TRBJ1-6 | TRBV7-8 | 16
CASSTTGTGFNEQYF | TGCGCCAGCAGCACCACCGGGACAGGGTTCAACGAGCAGTACTTC | many | TRBD1 | TRBJ2-7 | TRBV5-1 | 15
CSVLLAGTGELFF | TGCAGCGTCCTCCTTGCAGGCACCGGGGAGCTGTTTTTT | NA | NA | TRBJ2-2 | TRBV29-1 | 13
CSARGVAGGYEQYF | TGCAGTGCTAGAGGTGTAGCGGGAGGCTACGAGCAGTACTTC | few | TRBD2 | TRBJ2-7 | TRBV20-1 | 14
CASSSDRGEEKLFF | TGTGCCAGCAGCTCAGACAGGGGGGAGGAAAAACTGTTTTTT | NA | TRBD1 | TRBJ1-4 | TRBV7-9 | 14
CASSFWDRGHSPLHF | TGTGCCAGCAGTTTTTGGGACAGGGGTCATTCACCCCTCCACTTT | NA | TRBD1 | TRBJ1-6 | TRBV28 | 15
CASSSMTVSGANVLTF | TGTGCCAGCAGTTCGATGACAGTCTCTGGGGCCAACGTCCTGACTTTC | NA | NA | TRBJ2-6 | TRBV27 | 16
CASSHIQREFVDMQYF | TGTGCCAGTAGCCACATCCAGCGGGAGTTTGTAGATATGCAGTATTTT | NA | TRBD2 | TRBJ2-3 | TRBV7-9 | 16
CASSQDTSHRGELFF | TGCGCCAGCAGCCAGGATACATCACATCGCGGGGAGCTGTTTTTT | many | NA | TRBJ2-2 | TRBV4-1 | 15
CASSLSGSSGEKLFF | TGTGCCAGCAGCTTGAGTGGCAGCAGTGGTGAAAAACTGTTTTTT | many | NA | TRBJ1-4 | TRBV5-4 | 15